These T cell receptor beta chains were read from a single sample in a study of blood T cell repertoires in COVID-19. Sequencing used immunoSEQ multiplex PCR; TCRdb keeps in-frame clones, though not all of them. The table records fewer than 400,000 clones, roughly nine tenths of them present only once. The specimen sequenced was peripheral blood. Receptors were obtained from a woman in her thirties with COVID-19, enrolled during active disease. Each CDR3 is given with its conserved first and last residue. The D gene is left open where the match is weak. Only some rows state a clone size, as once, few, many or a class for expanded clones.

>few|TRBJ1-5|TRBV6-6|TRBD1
CASSPQGTGGHQPQHF
TGTGCCAGCAGCCCGCAAGGGACAGGGGGGCATCAGCCCCAGCATTTT
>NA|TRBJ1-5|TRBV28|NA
CASSLGAGRQPQHF
TGTGCCAGCAGTTTGGGGGCGGGCCGTCAGCCCCAGCATTTT
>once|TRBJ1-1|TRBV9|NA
CASSVSDSPFVNTEAFF
TGTGCCAGCAGCGTTTCGGACAGCCCTTTCGTGAACACTGAAGCTTTCTTT
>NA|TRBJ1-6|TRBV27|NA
CASSLTENSPLHF
TGTGCCAGCAGTTTAACAGAAAATTCACCCCTCCACTTT
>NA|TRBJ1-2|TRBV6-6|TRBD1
CASSGTENYGYTF
TGTGCCAGCAGTGGGACAGAGAACTATGGCTACACCTTC
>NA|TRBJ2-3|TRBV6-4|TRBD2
CASSDSTSGGTDTQYF
TGTGCCAGCAGTGACTCCACTAGCGGGGGCACAGATACGCAGTATTTT
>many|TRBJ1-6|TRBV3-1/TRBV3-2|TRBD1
CASSQAGTGSLGSPLHF
TGTGCCAGCAGCCAAGCCGGGACAGGGTCCCTGGGGTCACCCCTCCACTTT
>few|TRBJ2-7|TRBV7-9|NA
CASSSGLWYEQYF
TGTGCCAGCAGCTCGGGACTTTGGTACGAGCAGTACTTC
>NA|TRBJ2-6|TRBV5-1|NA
CASSSTGQGANVLTF
TGCGCCAGCAGCTCCACAGGGCAAGGGGCCAACGTCCTGACTTTC
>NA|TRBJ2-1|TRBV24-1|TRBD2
CATSGTSSNNEQFF
TGTGCCACTTCCGGGACTAGCAGTAACAATGAGCAGTTCTTC